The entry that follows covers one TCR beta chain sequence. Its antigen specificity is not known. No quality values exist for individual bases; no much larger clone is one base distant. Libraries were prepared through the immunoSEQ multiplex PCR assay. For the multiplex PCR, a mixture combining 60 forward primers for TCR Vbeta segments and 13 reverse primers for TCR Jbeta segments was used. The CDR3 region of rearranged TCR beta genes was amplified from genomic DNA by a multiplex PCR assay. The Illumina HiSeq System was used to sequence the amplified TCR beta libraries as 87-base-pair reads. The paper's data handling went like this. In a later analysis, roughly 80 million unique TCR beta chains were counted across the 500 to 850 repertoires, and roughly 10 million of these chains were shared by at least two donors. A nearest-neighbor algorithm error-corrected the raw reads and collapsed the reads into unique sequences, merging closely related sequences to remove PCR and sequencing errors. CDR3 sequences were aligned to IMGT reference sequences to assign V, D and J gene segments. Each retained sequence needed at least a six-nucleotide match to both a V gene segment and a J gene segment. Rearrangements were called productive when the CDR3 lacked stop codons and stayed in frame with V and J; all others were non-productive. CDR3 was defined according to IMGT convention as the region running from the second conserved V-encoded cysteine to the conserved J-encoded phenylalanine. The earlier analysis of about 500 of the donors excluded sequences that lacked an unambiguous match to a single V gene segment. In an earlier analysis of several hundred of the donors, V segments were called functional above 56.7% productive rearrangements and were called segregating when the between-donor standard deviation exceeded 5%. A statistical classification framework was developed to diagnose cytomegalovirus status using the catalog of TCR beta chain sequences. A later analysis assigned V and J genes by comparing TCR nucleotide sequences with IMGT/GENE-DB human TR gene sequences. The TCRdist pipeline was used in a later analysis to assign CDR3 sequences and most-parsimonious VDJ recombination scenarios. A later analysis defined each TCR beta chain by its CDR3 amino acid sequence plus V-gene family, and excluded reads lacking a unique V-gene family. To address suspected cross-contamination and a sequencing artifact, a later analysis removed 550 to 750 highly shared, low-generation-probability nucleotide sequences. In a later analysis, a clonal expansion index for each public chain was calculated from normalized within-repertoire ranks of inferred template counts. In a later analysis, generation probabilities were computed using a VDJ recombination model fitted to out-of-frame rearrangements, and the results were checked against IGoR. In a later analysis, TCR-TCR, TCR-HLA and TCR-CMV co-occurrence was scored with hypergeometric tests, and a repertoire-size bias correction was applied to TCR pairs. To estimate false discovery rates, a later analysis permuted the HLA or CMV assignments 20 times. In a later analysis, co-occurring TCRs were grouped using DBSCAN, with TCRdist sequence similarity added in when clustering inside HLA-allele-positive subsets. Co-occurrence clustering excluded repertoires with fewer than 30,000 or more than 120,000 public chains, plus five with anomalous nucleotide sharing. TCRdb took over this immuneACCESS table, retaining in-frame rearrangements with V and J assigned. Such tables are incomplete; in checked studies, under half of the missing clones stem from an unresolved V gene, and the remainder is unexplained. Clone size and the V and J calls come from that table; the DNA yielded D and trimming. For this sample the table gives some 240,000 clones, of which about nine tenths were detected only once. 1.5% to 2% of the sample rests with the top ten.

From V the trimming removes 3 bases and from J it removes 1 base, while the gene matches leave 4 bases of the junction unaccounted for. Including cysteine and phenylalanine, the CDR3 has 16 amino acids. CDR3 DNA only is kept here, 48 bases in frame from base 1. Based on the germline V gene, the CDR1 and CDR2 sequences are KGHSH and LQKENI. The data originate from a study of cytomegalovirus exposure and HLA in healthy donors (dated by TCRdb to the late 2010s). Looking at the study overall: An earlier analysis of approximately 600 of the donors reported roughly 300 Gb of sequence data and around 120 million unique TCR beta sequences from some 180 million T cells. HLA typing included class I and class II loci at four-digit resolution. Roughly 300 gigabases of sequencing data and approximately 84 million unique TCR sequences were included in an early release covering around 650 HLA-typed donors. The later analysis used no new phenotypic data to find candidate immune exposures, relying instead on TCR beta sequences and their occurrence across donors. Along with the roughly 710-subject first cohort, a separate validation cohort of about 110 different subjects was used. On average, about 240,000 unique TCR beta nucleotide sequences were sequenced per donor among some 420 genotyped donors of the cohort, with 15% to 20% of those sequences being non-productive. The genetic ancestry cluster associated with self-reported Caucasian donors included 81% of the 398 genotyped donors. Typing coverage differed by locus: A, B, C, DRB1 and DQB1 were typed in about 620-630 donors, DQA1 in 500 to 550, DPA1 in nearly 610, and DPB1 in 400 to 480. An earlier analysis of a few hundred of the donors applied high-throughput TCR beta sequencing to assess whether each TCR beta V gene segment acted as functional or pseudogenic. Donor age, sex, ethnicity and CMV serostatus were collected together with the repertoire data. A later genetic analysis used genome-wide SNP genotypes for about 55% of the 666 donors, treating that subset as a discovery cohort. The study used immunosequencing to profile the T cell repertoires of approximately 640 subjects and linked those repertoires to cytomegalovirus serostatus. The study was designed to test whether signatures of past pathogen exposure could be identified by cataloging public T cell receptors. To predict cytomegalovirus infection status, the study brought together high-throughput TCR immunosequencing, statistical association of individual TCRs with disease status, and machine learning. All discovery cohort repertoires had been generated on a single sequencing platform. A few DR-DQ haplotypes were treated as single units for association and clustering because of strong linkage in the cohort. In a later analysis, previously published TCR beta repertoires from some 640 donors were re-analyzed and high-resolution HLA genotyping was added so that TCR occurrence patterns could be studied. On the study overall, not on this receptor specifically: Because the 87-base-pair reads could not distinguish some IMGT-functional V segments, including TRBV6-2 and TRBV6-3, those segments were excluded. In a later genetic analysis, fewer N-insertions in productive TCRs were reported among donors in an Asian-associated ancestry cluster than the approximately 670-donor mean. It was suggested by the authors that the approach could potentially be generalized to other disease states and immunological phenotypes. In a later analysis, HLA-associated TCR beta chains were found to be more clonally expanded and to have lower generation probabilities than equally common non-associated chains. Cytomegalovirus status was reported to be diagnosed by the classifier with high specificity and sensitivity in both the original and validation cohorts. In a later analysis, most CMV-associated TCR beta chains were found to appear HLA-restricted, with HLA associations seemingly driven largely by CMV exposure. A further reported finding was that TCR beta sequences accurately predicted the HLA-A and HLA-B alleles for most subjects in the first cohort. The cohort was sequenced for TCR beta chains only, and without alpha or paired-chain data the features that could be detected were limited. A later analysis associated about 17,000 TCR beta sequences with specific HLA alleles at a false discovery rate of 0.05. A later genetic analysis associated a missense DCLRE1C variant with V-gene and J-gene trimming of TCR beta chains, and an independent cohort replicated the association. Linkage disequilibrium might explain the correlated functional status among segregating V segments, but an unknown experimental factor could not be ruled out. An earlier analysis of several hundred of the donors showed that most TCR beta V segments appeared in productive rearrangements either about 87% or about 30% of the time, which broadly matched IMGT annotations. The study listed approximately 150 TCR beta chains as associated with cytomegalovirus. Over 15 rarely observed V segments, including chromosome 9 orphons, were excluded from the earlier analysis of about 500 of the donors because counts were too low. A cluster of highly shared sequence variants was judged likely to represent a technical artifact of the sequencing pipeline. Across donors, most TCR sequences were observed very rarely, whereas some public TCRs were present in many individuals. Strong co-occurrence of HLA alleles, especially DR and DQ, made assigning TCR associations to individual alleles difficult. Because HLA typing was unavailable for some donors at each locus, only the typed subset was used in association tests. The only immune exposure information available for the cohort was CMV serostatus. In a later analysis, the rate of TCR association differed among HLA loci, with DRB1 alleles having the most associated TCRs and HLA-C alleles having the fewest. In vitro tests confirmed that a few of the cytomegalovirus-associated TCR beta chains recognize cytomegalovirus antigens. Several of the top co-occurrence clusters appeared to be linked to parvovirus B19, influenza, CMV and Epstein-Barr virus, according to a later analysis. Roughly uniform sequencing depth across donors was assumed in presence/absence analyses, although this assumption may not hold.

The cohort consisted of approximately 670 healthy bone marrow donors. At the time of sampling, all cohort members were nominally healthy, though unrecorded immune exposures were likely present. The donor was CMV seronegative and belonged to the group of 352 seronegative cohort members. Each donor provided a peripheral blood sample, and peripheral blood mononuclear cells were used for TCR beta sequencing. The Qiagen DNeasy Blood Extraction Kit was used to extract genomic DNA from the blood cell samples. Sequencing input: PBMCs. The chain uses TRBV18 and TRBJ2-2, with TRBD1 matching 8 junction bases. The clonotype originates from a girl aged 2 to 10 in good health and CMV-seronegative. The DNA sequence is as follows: TGTGCCAGCTCACCTCCAGGACAGGGGAACACCGGGGAGCTGTTTTTT. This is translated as CASSPPGQGNTGELFF.